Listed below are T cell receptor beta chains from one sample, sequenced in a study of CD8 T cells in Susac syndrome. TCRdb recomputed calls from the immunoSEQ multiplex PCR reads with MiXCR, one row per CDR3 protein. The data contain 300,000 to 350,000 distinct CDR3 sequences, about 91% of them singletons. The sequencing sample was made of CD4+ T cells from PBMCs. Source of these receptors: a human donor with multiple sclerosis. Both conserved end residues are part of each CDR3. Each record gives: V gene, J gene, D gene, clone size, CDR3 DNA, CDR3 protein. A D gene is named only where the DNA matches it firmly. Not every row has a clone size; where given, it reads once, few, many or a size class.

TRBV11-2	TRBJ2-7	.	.	TGTGCCAGCAGCTTTGAGGGGATCTACGAGCAGTACTTC	CASSFEGIYEQYF
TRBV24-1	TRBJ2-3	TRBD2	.	TGTGCCACCAGTGATCCGGGACTAGCCAGCACAGATACGCAGTATTTT	CATSDPGLASTDTQYF
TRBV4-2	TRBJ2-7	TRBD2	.	TGTGCCAGCAGCCAGACTAGCGGGGGAAACTCCTACGAGCAGTACTTC	CASSQTSGGNSYEQYF
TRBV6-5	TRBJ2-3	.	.	TGTGCCAGCAGGAGGGACTGGAGCTATACGCAGTATTTT	CASRRDWSYTQYF
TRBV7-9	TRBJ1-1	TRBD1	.	TGTGCCAGCAGCTCTGCCCGACAGGGGGCTCTGGCTTTCTTT	CASSSARQGALAFF
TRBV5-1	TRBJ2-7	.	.	TGCGCCAGCAGCTTGGAAGGGGGGACGGACCCTAAGGAGCAGTACTTC	CASSLEGGTDPKEQYF
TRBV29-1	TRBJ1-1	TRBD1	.	TGCAGCGGTTCAACAGGGGGGAACACTGAAGCTTTCTTT	CSGSTGGNTEAFF
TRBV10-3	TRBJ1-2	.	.	TGTGCCATCAGTGGACAGGAAATTGGGTATGGCTACACCTTC	CAISGQEIGYGYTF
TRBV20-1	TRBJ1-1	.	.	TGCAGTGTTGCACCCAGCGGGGGAAAGACTGAAGCTTTCTTT	CSVAPSGGKTEAFF
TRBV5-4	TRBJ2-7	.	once	TGTGCCAGCAGCTCACCAGGGGGGCCCTACGAGCAGTACTTC	CASSSPGGPYEQYF
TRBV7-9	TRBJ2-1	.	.	TGTGCCAGCAGCCATCTCCAGTGGGTGAACAATGAGCAGTTCTTC	CASSHLQWVNNEQFF
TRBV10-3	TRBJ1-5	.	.	TGTGCCTCGGGGGGTGCCAATCAGCCCCAGCATTTT	CASGGANQPQHF
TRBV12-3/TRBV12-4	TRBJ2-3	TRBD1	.	TGTGCCAGCTGCGGGACAGGGGGGCGCACAGATACGCAGTATTTT	CASCGTGGRTDTQYF
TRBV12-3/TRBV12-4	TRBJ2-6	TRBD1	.	TGTGCCAGCAGTTTAGGACAGGGCGGAATCTCTGGGGCCAACGTCCTGACTTTC	CASSLGQGGISGANVLTF
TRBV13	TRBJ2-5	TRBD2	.	TGTGCCAGCAGCGCCGGGGGGCTAGCGGGTCCGGAGACCCAGTACTTC	CASSAGGLAGPETQYF
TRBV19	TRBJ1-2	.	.	TGTGCTTCACTTCACACAGGCTACTATGGCTACACCTTC	CASLHTGYYGYTF
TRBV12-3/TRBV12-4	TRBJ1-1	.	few	TGTGCCAGCAGTTTTCGGGCTGAAGCTTTCTTT	CASSFRAEAFF
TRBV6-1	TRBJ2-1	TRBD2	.	TGTGCCAGCATTCGGACTAGCGGGGGAAACTCGGAGCGCAATGAGCAGTTCTTC	CASIRTSGGNSERNEQFF
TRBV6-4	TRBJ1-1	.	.	TGTGCCAGCAGTGACACGATGAACACTGAAGCTTTCTTT	CASSDTMNTEAFF
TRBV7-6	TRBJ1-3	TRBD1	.	TGTGCCAGCAGCTTTTCAGGGGGGGAAATTGACTCTGGAAACACCATATATTTT	CASSFSGGEIDSGNTIYF
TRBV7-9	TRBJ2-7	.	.	TGTGCCAGCAGCACTAACCGGGAAAAAGCCTACGAGCAGTACTTC	CASSTNREKAYEQYF
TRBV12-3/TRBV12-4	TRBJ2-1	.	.	TGTGCCAGCAGTGCCCGGGGCGGCCCGCGGGCTGAGCAGTTCTTC	CASSARGGPRAEQFF
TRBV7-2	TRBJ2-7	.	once	TGTGCCAGCAGCGGGGGGGCCCTAAGGAACGAGCAGTACTTC	CASSGGALRNEQYF